The text below deals with one T cell receptor (beta chain). This receptor's antigen is unknown. No much larger clone is present one base from it, and per-base qualities are unavailable. The entry originates in a study of T cell responses to AZD1222 COVID-19 vaccine (dated by TCRdb to about 2021). Turning to the overall study: A total of just over 230 trial participants underwent TCR sequencing, of whom 207 received two doses of AZD1222 and about 26 received two doses of the MenACWY control vaccine. Trial participants were enrolled by age into 18-55, 56-69 and 70-plus year subgroups, with about 150, 27 and 61 TCR-sequenced participants respectively. Here is what the overall study found, with its caveats: Spike-specific TCR breadth and depth rose significantly after two AZD1222 doses compared with day 0 and with MenACWY recipients. The 56-69-year group was small, and its depth increase did not reach significance, likely because of low power. Conclusions about previously exposed vaccinees are limited because only a handful of AZD1222 recipients were SARS-CoV-2 seropositive at baseline. Nearly half of unique spike-specific TCRs reportedly recognized epitopes outside regions mutated in the B.1.351 and B.1.1.7 variants. Most participants were white British and females outnumbered males, and the authors suggested that clonal diversity may have been underestimated. CD4 TCRs associated with the vaccine covered the entire spike protein, and the dominant responses were in regions 160-218 and 743-854. No day 14 peak-response samples were available, so repertoires were characterized only after the peak T cell response.

There are 15 amino acids in the CDR3, from cysteine to phenylalanine inclusive. Solely the CDR3 DNA is kept, with 45 bases framed from the first base. Trimming at the junction amounts to 5 bases on V and 0 bases on J, and the germline ends lie 13 bases apart. From the germline V gene (reference sequence), CDR1 is LNHDA and CDR2 is SQIVND. The CDR3 regions of human TCRbeta chains were analyzed by immunosequencing. The original pipeline was this. TCRs in the repertoires were compared against a reference library of SARS-CoV-2-specific TCRs that had been generated with the MIRA antigen-specificity platform. Breadth was defined as the fraction of unique TCRs that were SARS-CoV-2-associated. Depth was defined as the fraction of total T cells that were SARS-CoV-2-associated. Using the MIRA data, each spike-specific TCR was assigned both to the spike region to which the TCR was reactive and to a CD4 or CD8 class. Log10-transformed breadth and depth values were compared by one-way ANOVA with Sidak's multiple comparisons tests. The immuneACCESS repertoire file appears here via TCRdb, limited to in-frame rearrangements. These files lack a portion of the clones; in checked studies, under half of the deficit traces to unresolved V genes, and the cause of the others is not known. The DNA gave D and trimming, while V, J and clone size come from that table. The sample has 150,000 to 190,000 clones on record, around 86% of them singletons. Of the sample, just over 9% is held by the ten largest clones.

Reading the label with the study, this specimen's time point is: about 28 days (+/-7) after the second vaccine dose. Because spike-specific TCR depth and breadth did not differ between the two schedules, AZD1222 recipients who got a second dose at roughly 4 weeks were pooled with those who got a second dose at roughly 12 weeks. Vaccinee samples were obtained from the UK trials COV001 and COV002, which included a single-blind randomized controlled phase 2/3 trial of AZD1222 (ChAdOx1 nCoV-19) in healthy adults. Trial participant PBMC samples were collected at day 0 and day 28 after the second dose for TCRbeta chain sequencing.

This receptor chain uses TRBV19 and TRBJ1-1, and the D gene may be TRBD1, 6 bases matching. The TCR originated in an adult who received the AZD1222 COVID-19 vaccine. Material: peripheral blood, obtained 28 days after the second AZD1222 dose. At the DNA level, the sequence is TGTGCCAGTAGTCCGACAGGACGCCTGAACACTGAAGCTTTCTTT. This sequence encodes CASSPTGRLNTEAFF.